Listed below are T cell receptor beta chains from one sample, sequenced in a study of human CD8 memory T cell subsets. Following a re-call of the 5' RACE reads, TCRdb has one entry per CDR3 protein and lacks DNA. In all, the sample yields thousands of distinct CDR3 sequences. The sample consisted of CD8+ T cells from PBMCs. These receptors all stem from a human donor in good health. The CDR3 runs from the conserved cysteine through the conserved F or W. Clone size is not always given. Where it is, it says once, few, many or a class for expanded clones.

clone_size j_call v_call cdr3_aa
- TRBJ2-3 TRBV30 CAWSVSGGATDTQYF
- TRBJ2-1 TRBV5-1 CASSLGFDSNEQFF
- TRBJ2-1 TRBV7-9 CASSLQGFDEQFF
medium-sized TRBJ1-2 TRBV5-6 CASSPPRTGMDYGYTF
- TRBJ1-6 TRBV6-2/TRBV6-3 CASSYPSPLHF
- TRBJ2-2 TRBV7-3 CASSLGREIDTGELFF
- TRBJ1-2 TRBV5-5 CASSSGTGDGGYTF
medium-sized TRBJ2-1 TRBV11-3 CASSLGGGEQFF
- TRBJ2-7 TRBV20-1 CSAREGRLAGVYEQYF
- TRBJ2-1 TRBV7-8 CASSLNKGEQFF
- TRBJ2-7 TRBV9 CASSAGTGYEQYF
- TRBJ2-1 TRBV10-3 CAIRGGSMGNEQFF
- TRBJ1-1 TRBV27 CASSIGDVNTEAFF
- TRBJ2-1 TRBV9 CASSGSYREQFF
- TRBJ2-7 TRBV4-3 CASSQELAGGYEQYF
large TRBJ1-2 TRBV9 CASSTSGAHGYTF
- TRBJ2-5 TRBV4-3 CASSQDGAGYQETQYF
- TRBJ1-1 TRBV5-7 CASSLKFWAGPEAFF
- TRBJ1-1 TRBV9 CASRAGTAPNTEAFF
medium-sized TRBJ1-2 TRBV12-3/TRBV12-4 CASSWGDDGYTF
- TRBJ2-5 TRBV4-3 CASSQDLQGLETQYF
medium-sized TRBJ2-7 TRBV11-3 CASSLLDRPYEQYF
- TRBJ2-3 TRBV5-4 CASSGGNSGGARDTQYF
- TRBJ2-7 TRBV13 CASSLALTDEQYF
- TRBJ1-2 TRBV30 CAWSQTGERGYGYTF
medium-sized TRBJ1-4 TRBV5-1 CASRFSSNEKLFF
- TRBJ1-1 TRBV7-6 CASSLRPGGDVNTEAFF
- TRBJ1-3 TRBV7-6 CASSLTPGSGNTIYF
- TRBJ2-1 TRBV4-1 CASSQRGGDNEQFF
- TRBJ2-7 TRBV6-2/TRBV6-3 CASSYRYEQYF
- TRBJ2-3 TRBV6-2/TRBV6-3 CASSYSTTDTQYF
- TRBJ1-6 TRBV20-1 CSATSDRKPLNSPLHF
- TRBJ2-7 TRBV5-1 CASGPGGGANEQYF
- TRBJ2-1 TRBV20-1 CSASWGILYNEQFF
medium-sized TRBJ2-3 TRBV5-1 CASSPQLSGRFADTQYF
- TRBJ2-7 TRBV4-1 CASSQDTSSYYEQYF
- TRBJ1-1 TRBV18 CASSPSFGTGVSVAEAFF